A single sample gave rise to the 19 T cell receptor beta chains below, sequenced in a study of CD8 T cells in Susac syndrome. A quantity of 0.5 to 1 ug RNA underwent reverse transcription using random hexamers. TCRdb reanalysed the immunoSEQ multiplex PCR reads using MiXCR and keeps one entry per CDR3 protein. The sample comprises 200,000 to 300,000 distinct CDR3 sequences, about 96% of which are singletons, and about 0.095% rests with the top ten. Sequenced sample: CD4+ T cells from PBMCs. Receptors originate from a human donor with Susac syndrome.

The chain recombines TRBV9 with TRBJ2-3; TRBD1 matches at 7 bases. The length of the CDR3 is 16 residues. With 2 bases clipped from V and 3 bases from J, the junction kept 9 bases outside the gene matches. CDR1 is SGDLS and CDR2 is YYNGEE in the germline V gene. CDR3 DNA: TGTGCCAGCAGCGTGGTACGGACAGGCGATACAGATACGCAGTATTTT. Protein sequence: CASSVVRTGDTDTQYF.

This chain links TRBV29-1 with TRBJ1-1, with D uncertain. V was cut by 8 bases and J by 0 bases, with 10 bases left in between. CDR1 is SQVTM and CDR2 is ANQGSEA in the germline V gene. The CDR3 has 12 amino acids. The chain's CDR3 is CSPPVMNTEAFF. In DNA form, the CDR3 reads TGCAGCCCTCCAGTTATGAACACTGAAGCTTTCTTT.

The chain carries TRBV20-1 and TRBJ2-5, with 13 bases aligning to TRBD2. The CDR3 consists of 14 residues. The J segment lost 7 bases and the V segment lost 5 bases, leaving 7 bases of the junction unmatched. Germline values: CDR1 DFQATT, CDR2 SNEGSKA (reference sequence). CDR3 region: CSAEGLAGETTQYF. The CDR3, as DNA: TGCAGTGCTGAAGGACTAGCGGGAGAGACGACCCAGTACTTC.

This clonotype appeared once. The chain couples TRBV12-3 or TRBV12-4 to TRBJ1-1, with D hard to call. The germline V and J ends were trimmed by 6 bases and 2 bases, with 10 bases remaining between them. This CDR3 spans 13 amino acids. The CDR3: CASSPPINTEAFF. CDR3 DNA: TGTGCCAGCAGCCCTCCCATCAACACTGAAGCTTTCTTT.

V usage is TRBV11-2 and J usage is TRBJ2-7; D gene ambiguous. Per the germline V gene, CDR1 is SGHAT and CDR2 is FQNNGV. The CDR3 is 15 residues long. The V and J ends lost 0 bases and 1 base respectively, with 10 bases between them. The CDR3 nucleotides are TGTGCCAGCAGCTTAGACTGGGTCAGTTCCTACGAGCAGTACTTC. The encoded protein is CASSLDWVSSYEQYF. Based on the CDR3 plus reference TRBV11-2 and TRBJ2-7, the full variable domain is EAGVAQSPRYKIIEKRQSVAFWCNPISGHATLYWYQQILGQGPKLLIQFQNNGVVDDSQLPKDRFSAERLKGVDSTLKIQPAKLEDSAVYLCASSLDWVSSYEQYFGPGTRLTVT.

Comments on this clonotype: One junction end disagrees with the germline gene, perhaps due to a read error. The rearrangement joins TRBV10-3 to TRBJ2-1; tentatively, D is TRBD2 (5 bases). Germline CDR1 ENHRY, CDR2 SYGVKD. This CDR3 region has 13 residues. The CDR3 bases are TGTGCCATCAGTGATATCGTGGGTACGGAGGTCGGCTTC. Translated, it gives CAISDIVGTEVGF.

This chain links TRBV20-1 with TRBJ1-2, with D possibly TRBD1 on 5 matching bases. Per the germline V gene, CDR1 is DFQATT and CDR2 is SNEGSKA (reference sequence). This CDR3 has 13 amino acids. Trimming stripped 3 bases from V and 6 bases from J, with 14 bases between. CDR3 residues: CSARRGQSDGYTF. CDR3 bases: TGCAGTGCTAGGCGGGGCCAGTCGGATGGCTACACCTTC.

This sequence joins TRBV20-1 and TRBJ1-5, with TRBD1 identical over 7 bases. After removal of 3 bases from V and 5 bases from J, the junction contained 4 bases not matched to a gene. The germline CDR1 and CDR2 sequences are DFQATT and SNEGSKA (reference sequence). This CDR3 region has 13 residues. The CDR3: CSARTGWDQPQHF. The CDR3 DNA is TGCAGTGCTAGGACAGGGTGGGATCAGCCCCAGCATTTT.

The chain recombines TRBV4-1 with TRBJ2-5; the D gene is possibly TRBD2 (7 bases). Germline V gene sequence: CDR1 MGHRA, CDR2 YSYEKL. CDR3 length: 15 residues. Trimming stripped 0 bases from V and 4 bases from J, with 12 bases between. CDR3 in amino acids: CASSQESGGRETQYF. The CDR3 nucleotides read TGCGCCAGCAGCCAAGAGTCCGGGGGGCGAGAGACCCAGTACTTC.

In its sample, this clonotype was seen a few times. The chain uses TRBV2 and TRBJ2-7; D call uncertain. This CDR3 contains 12 residues. The V and J ends lost 4 bases and 0 bases respectively, with 4 bases between them. Germline V gene sequence: CDR1 SNHLY, CDR2 FYNNEI. CDR3: CASSANSYEQYF. The CDR3 nucleotides are TGTGCCAGCAGTGCAAACTCCTACGAGCAGTACTTC.

V gene TRBV7-9 combines with J gene TRBJ1-1; no firm D call. V lost 5 bases, J lost 4 bases, and 14 bases lay in between. The CDR3 totals 14 residues. Looked up from germline, CDR1 is SEHNR and CDR2 is FQNEAQ (reference sequence). The CDR3 nucleotides read TGTGCCAGCAGCCTGCCCCGGCTGGGCACTGAAGCTTTCTTT. It translates to CASSLPRLGTEAFF.

This clonotype was counted only a few times. The chain combines TRBV12-3 or TRBV12-4 with TRBJ1-1; D uncertain. The CDR3 contains 13 residues. Deletions cut 2 bases from V and 1 base from J, with 5 bases between. The CDR3 is CASSLMKNTEAFF. In nucleotides, the CDR3 is TGTGCCAGCAGTTTAATGAAGAACACTGAAGCTTTCTTT.

The chain employs TRBV4-1 and TRBJ2-1; D is undetermined. V was clipped by 1 base and J by 8 bases, with 9 bases between them. Per the germline V gene, CDR1 is MGHRA and CDR2 is YSYEKL. The CDR3 totals 13 residues. The CDR3 is CASSQVYLDEQFF. The CDR3 bases are TGCGCCAGCAGCCAAGTTTACTTGGATGAGCAGTTCTTC.

The chain has TRBV29-1 and TRBJ2-7, with 10 positions matching TRBD1. Looked up from germline, CDR1 is SQVTM and CDR2 is ANQGSEA. J lost 2 bases, V lost 0 bases, and 4 bases had no gene match. This CDR3 comprises 15 residues. Here the CDR3 DNA reads TGCAGCGTTGAAGAGGTGGACAGGGGGACCTACGAGCAGTACTTC. As protein: CSVEEVDRGTYEQYF.

This chain joins TRBV30 and TRBJ1-2, with D hard to call. Germline loops: CDR1 GTSNPN, CDR2 SVGIG (reference sequence). The CDR3 is 14 amino acids. V lost 0 bases, J lost 5 bases, and 13 bases lay in between. This CDR3 is CAWSVEAPRYGYTF. In DNA, the CDR3 is TGTGCCTGGAGTGTTGAGGCGCCCCGTTATGGCTACACCTTC.

V and J are TRBV30 and TRBJ2-3, with D unresolved. The CDR3 contains 11 residues. The V end lost 4 bases, the J end lost 6 bases, and 8 bases lay between the germline ends. Per germline, CDR1 GTSNPN and CDR2 SVGIG (reference sequence). The CDR3 nucleotides read TGTGCCTGGACCTCAGCCGATACGCAGTATTTT. Encoded protein: CAWTSADTQYF.

The rearrangement links TRBV29-1 to TRBJ1-1; D is unresolved. The germline CDR1 and CDR2 sequences are SQVTM and ANQGSEA. The CDR3 has 14 residues. V shed 6 bases and J shed 1 base, with 15 bases lying between them. The CDR3 spells CSVRLPLRNTEAFF. The DNA for the CDR3 is TGCAGCGTAAGACTCCCGTTGAGGAACACTGAAGCTTTCTTT. Full variable domain (remainder filled in from reference TRBV29-1 and TRBJ1-1): SAVISQKPSRDICQRGTSLTIQCQVDSQVTMMFWYRQQPGQSLTLIATANQGSEATYESGFVIDKFPISRPNLTFSTLTVSNMSPEDSSIYLCSVRLPLRNTEAFFGQGTRLTVV.

The V gene is TRBV9, the J gene TRBJ1-4; unclear D gene. The CDR3 spans 13 residues. V was trimmed by 0 bases and J by 5 bases, leaving 5 bases between them. Germline CDR1 reads SGDLS; CDR2 reads YYNGEE. The DNA of the CDR3 is TGTGCCAGCAGCGTAGGGGGAAATGAAAAACTGTTTTTT. It yields the protein CASSVGGNEKLFF.

This chain joins TRBV9 and TRBJ1-5; 7 nucleotides line up with TRBD1. Germline trimming cut 4 bases from V and 10 bases from J; bases unmatched to any gene: 11. The CDR3 is made up of 14 amino acids. Germline values: CDR1 SGDLS, CDR2 YYNGEE. The CDR3 region has the DNA TGTGCCAGCAGCTGGGGGAGGGACAGTGACCCCCAGCATTTT. Translated: CASSWGRDSDPQHF.